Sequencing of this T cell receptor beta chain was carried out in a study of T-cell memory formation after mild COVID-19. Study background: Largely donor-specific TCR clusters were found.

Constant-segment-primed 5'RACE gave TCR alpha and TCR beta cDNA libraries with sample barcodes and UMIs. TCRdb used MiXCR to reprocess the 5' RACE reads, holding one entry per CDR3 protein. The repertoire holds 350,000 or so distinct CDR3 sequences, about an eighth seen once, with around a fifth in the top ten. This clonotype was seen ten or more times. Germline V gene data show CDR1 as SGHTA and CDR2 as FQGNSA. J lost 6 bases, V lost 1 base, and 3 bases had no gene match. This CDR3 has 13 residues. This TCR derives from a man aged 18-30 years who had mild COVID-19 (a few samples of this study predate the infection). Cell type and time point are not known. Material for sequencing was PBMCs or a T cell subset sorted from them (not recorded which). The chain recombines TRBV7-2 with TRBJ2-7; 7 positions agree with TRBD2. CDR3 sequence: CASSLVSGGEQYF. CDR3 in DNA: TGTGCCAGCAGCTTAGTTTCGGGGGGCGAGCAGTACTTC.